These 19 T cell receptor beta chains came from one sample sequenced in a study of T cells in Graves' hyperthyroidism and ophthalmopathy. There were TCR beta CDR3 regions amplified from RNA transcripts. HTBI primers were employed in a first-round RT-PCR of the TCR CDR3. TCRdb ran MiXCR on the multiplex PCR reads and lists one entry per CDR3 protein. The sample yields about 600,000 distinct CDR3 sequences, 12% to 15% seen once. What was sequenced was blood. The receptor source for this set is a woman younger than 35 with Graves' ophthalmopathy.

This clonotype was found many times. This sequence joins TRBV28 and TRBJ1-2; no definite D call. Germline CDR1 reads MDHEN; CDR2 reads SYDVKM. CDR3 length equals 11 residues. The V gene lost 5 bases and the J gene lost 3 bases, with 4 bases spanning the gap. This chain's CDR3 is CASSPDYGYTF. The CDR3 DNA follows: TGTGCCAGCAGTCCCGACTATGGCTACACCTTC.

This clonotype was observed a few times. The V gene is TRBV12-3 or TRBV12-4, the J gene TRBJ2-1; D is uncertain. Trimming shortened V by 7 bases and J by 9 bases, and 13 bases separated the two germline ends. This CDR3 spans 12 amino acids. CDR3 coding DNA: TGTGCCAGCACCCTTCCGTTGGGTGAGCAGTTCTTC. Its protein product is CASTLPLGEQFF.

This clonotype was detected many times. The chain uses TRBV3-1 and TRBJ2-1, with 9 bases fitting TRBD2. Germline CDR1 is LGHDT and CDR2 is YNNKEL (reference sequence). This CDR3 contains 17 residues. The V segment lost 2 bases and the J segment 4 bases; nucleotides outside the gene matches: 9. The chain's CDR3 is CASSQTGLAGVYNEQFF. DNA of the CDR3: TGTGCCAGCAGCCAAACTGGGTTAGCGGGAGTGTACAATGAGCAGTTCTTC.

This clonotype was found many times. The V gene is TRBV5-6, the J gene TRBJ2-7; 8 bases agree with TRBD2. CDR1 and CDR2 (germline): SGHDT, YYEEEE. The CDR3 runs to 15 residues. After removal of 4 bases from V and 4 bases from J, the junction contained 10 bases not matched to a gene. This CDR3 is CASSMEGGGPYEQYF. The CDR3 coding sequence is TGTGCCAGCAGCATGGAGGGCGGGGGGCCGTACGAGCAGTACTTC.

In this sample, this clonotype turned up many times. This chain connects TRBV27 to TRBJ1-4, with D perhaps TRBD1 (6 bases). From germline, CDR1 is MNHEY and CDR2 SMNVEV (reference sequence). The CDR3 spans 16 residues. V was cut by 8 bases and J by 3 bases, with 19 bases left in between. For the CDR3, the DNA is TGTGCCAGCGGACACCACAGGGTTTTGGCTAATGAAAAACTGTTTTTT. It is translated as CASGHHRVLANEKLFF.

This clonotype came up a few times. This chain uses TRBV10-3 with TRBJ1-2; D remains unclear. The V end lost 3 bases, the J end lost 3 bases, and 17 bases lay between the germline ends. The CDR3 extends over 16 amino acids. Germline CDR1 reads ENHRY; CDR2 reads SYGVKD. Here the CDR3 DNA reads TGTGCCATCAGTGACTACCTCAGCAGCTTCCACTATGGCTACACCTTC. As protein: CAISDYLSSFHYGYTF.

This clonotype was recorded many times. The V and J genes are TRBV27 and TRBJ1-2, with 9 nucleotides matching TRBD1. Germline V gene sequence: CDR1 MNHEY, CDR2 SMNVEV (reference sequence). This CDR3 is built from 12 residues. Germline trimming cut 7 bases from V and 8 bases from J; bases unmatched to any gene: 5. CDR3 amino acids: CASKTGGRGYTF. The CDR3 region has the DNA TGTGCCAGCAAGACAGGGGGTCGGGGCTACACCTTC.

This clonotype was counted at least ten times. This chain joins TRBV10-3 and TRBJ1-1; TRBD1 is a possible D gene (6 bases). Between the trimmed V and J ends, which lost 9 bases and 3 bases, there was a span of 14 bases. Germline assignment: CDR1 ENHRY and CDR2 SYGVKD. This CDR3 region has 13 residues. The CDR3 DNA sequence: TGTGCCATTTCCATGGGGGCTCACACTGAAGCTTTCTTT. Its protein product is CAISMGAHTEAFF.

This clonotype was recorded at least ten times. The chain is built from TRBV30 and TRBJ1-1; D remains unclear. The germline gives CDR1 GTSNPN, CDR2 SVGIG (reference sequence). This CDR3 contains 11 residues. Between the trimmed V and J ends, which lost 8 bases and 3 bases, there was a span of 10 bases. The CDR3 DNA reads as TGTGCCGAGATCGAGTACACTGAAGCTTTCTTT. Translated: CAEIEYTEAFF.

The table lists this clonotype with many counts. The rearrangement joins TRBV10-3 to TRBJ2-7, with D maybe TRBD1 (6 bases). Trimming stripped 8 bases from V and 0 bases from J, with 23 bases between. CDR1 and CDR2 (germline): ENHRY, SYGVKD. This CDR3 is built from 17 residues. The CDR3 protein is CAISTGPGTLSSYEQYF. CDR3 DNA: TGTGCCATCTCCACGGGGCCTGGGACATTAAGCTCCTACGAGCAGTACTTC.

This clonotype was observed many times. The genes are TRBV7-9 and TRBJ2-3, with D perhaps assigned TRBD1 or TRBD2 (5 bases each). V was clipped by 5 bases and J by 0 bases, with 18 bases between them. The germline V gene encodes CDR1 SEHNR and CDR2 FQNEAQ (reference sequence). This CDR3 spans 17 amino acids. Here the CDR3 reads CASSRWGRATSTDTQYF. The CDR3 DNA follows: TGTGCCAGCAGCAGATGGGGGAGAGCCACTAGCACAGATACGCAGTATTTT.

At least ten counts were recorded for this clonotype. The rearrangement links TRBV12-3 or TRBV12-4 to TRBJ1-5; 8 bases map to TRBD1. The CDR3 is made up of 16 amino acids. The ends lost 4 bases at V and 0 bases at J; junction bases unmatched: 5. In DNA, the CDR3 is TGTGCCAGCAGTTGGACGACAGGGGATAGCAATCAGCCCCAGCATTTT. Translating it yields CASSWTTGDSNQPQHF.

The chain couples TRBV6-2 or TRBV6-3 to TRBJ2-1; D gene ambiguous. Germline lookup yields CDR1 MNHEY and CDR2 SVGEGT. This CDR3 is built from 15 residues. With 2 bases removed from V and 1 base from J, the gap between germline ends came to 9 bases. CDR3 amino acids: CASSYESRSYNEQFF. In nucleotides, the CDR3 is TGTGCCAGCAGTTACGAATCCAGATCCTACAATGAGCAGTTCTTC.

This clonotype was picked up many times. The rearrangement links TRBV12-3 or TRBV12-4 to TRBJ2-1; 14 nucleotides align to TRBD2. This CDR3 has 19 residues. Trimming cost V 5 bases and J 3 bases; bases outside gene matches: 12. CDR3 region: CASSGKKTSGRVVYNEQFF. CDR3 DNA sequence: TGTGCCAGCAGTGGGAAAAAGACTAGCGGGAGGGTTGTCTACAATGAGCAGTTCTTC.

This rearrangement joins TRBV19 to TRBJ2-7; the match to TRBD2 covers 13 bases. The CDR3 totals 17 residues. Losses at the gene ends were 9 bases for V and 3 bases for J; bases not matched to a gene: 14. Germline V gene sequence: CDR1 LNHDA, CDR2 SQIVND (reference sequence). The DNA of the CDR3 is TGTGCCAGCAAGTTCGGACTAGCGGGGGCCGACGGCTACGAGCAGTACTTC. This gives the protein CASKFGLAGADGYEQYF.

V is TRBV12-5 and J is TRBJ2-1, with TRBD2 matching 10 bases. After removal of 6 bases from V and 5 bases from J, the junction contained 13 bases not matched to a gene. This CDR3 region has 17 residues. Germline V gene data show CDR1 as LGHNT and CDR2 as FRNRAP. CDR3 in amino acids: CASGGQPLAGAHNEQFF. CDR3 DNA: TGTGCTAGTGGGGGGCAACCTCTAGCGGGAGCCCACAATGAGCAGTTCTTC.

The table lists this clonotype with many counts. The chain joins TRBV11-3 to TRBJ1-5, with D perhaps TRBD1 (5 bases). V was clipped by 0 bases and J by 8 bases, with 8 bases between them. CDR3 length equals 13 residues. Germline V lookup: CDR1 SGHNT, CDR2 YENEEA. As DNA, the CDR3 is TGTGCCAGCAGCTTAGATCGGGGGGAGCCCCAGCATTTT. Translated, it gives CASSLDRGEPQHF.

This clonotype was observed at least ten times. This chain joins TRBV19 and TRBJ1-5; TRBD1 aligns across 7 bases. The CDR3 is 17 amino acids. The germline V gene has CDR1 LNHDA and CDR2 SQIVND (reference sequence). V was pared by 5 bases and J by 1 base, with 11 bases of the junction left unmatched. DNA of the CDR3: TGTGCCAGTAGTCAGAGGCACAGGGGCGGAAGCAATCAGCCCCAGCATTTT. Translated, it gives CASSQRHRGGSNQPQHF.

This clonotype occurred many times. This chain connects TRBV12-3 or TRBV12-4 to TRBJ1-1; TRBD1 is a possible D gene (5 bases). This CDR3 is 14 amino acids long. V was clipped by 1 base and J by 4 bases, with 10 bases between them. CDR3 residues: CASSLGGSATEAFF. CDR3 nucleotides: TGTGCCAGCAGTTTAGGGGGCTCGGCCACTGAAGCTTTCTTT.